This T cell receptor beta chain was sequenced in a study of tumor-infiltrating lymphocytes in primary liver carcinoma. Total RNA and DNA came together from roughly 20-30 mg of bulk tissue without cell sorting. Those sampled were patients whose primary liver carcinoma was treated by surgical resection. Production of TCR beta cDNA used approximately 0.55 ug total RNA together with a constant-region primer. Slightly modified ARM-PCR served as the procedure for the TCR beta libraries. These libraries came from three rounds of nested multiplex PCR. TCRdb reprocessed the multiplex PCR reads via MiXCR and lists one record per CDR3 protein. This sample has about 110,000 distinct CDR3 sequences, with around 84% found just once. Of note for this clonotype: The junction does not match germline at one end; this may be a read error.

Sequencing input: liver tumor tissue from sampling region 3. Documented subset: tumor region T3, left-lateral pole. The sequence came from a man aged 40-55 years with primary liver carcinoma and hepatitis B virus infection.

CDR3 sequence: CASSSLLSGSRSYNEQFF. As DNA, the CDR3 is TGTGCCAGCAGCTCCCTACTTAGCGGTTCAAGATCCTATAATGAGCAGTTCTTC. This chain joins TRBV5-6 and TRBJ2-1, with D perhaps matching TRBD2 (6 bases). This CDR3 is 18 amino acids long. Germline V gene sequence: CDR1 SGHDT, CDR2 YYEEEE. The complete variable domain, with remaining parts taken from reference TRBV5-6 and TRBJ2-1, reads DAGVTQSPTHLIKTRGQQVTLRCSPKSGHDTVSWYQQALGQGPQFIFQYYEEEERQRGNFPDRFSGHQFPNYSSELNVNALLLGDSALYLCASSSLLSGSRSYNEQFFGPGTRLTVL.